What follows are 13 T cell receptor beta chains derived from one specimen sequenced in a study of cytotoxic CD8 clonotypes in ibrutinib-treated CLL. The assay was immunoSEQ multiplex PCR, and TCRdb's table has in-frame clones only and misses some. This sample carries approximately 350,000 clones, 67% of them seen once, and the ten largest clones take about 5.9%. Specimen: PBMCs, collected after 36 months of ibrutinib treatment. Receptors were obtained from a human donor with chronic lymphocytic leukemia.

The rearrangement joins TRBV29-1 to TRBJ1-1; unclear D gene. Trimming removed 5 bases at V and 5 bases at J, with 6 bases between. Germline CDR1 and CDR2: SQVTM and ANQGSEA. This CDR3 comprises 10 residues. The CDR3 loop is CSVLATEAFF. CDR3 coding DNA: TGCAGCGTTTTGGCTACTGAAGCTTTCTTT. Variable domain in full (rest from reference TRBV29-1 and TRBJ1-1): SAVISQKPSRDICQRGTSLTIQCQVDSQVTMMFWYRQQPGQSLTLIATANQGSEATYESGFVIDKFPISRPNLTFSTLTVSNMSPEDSSIYLCSVLATEAFFGQGTRLTVV.

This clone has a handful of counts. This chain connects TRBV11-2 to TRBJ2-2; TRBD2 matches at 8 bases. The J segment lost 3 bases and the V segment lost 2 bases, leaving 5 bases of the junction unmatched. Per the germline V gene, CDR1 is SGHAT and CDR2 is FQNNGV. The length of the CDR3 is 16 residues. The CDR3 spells CASSLRTSRYTGELFF. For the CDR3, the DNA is TGTGCCAGCAGCTTACGGACTAGCAGATACACCGGGGAGCTGTTTTTT.

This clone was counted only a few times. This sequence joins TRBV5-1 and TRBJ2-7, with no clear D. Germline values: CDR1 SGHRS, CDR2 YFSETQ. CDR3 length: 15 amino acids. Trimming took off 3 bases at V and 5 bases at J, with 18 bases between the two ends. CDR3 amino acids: CASSWTGPRTHEQYF. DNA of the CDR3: TGCGCCAGCAGCTGGACCGGGCCCCGAACCCACGAGCAGTACTTC.

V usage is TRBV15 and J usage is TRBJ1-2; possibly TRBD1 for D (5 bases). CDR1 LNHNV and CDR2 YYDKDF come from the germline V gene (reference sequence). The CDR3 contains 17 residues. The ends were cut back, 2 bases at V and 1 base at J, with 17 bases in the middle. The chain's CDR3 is CATSRLLNRGRNYGYTF. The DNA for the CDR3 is TGTGCCACCAGCAGACTTCTCAACCGGGGACGTAACTATGGCTACACCTTC.

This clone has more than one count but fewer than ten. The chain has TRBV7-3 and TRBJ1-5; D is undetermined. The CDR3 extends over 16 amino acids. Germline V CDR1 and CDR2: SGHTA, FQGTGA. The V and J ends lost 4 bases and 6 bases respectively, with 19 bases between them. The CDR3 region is CASSSHPGSVSQPQHF. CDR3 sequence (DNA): TGTGCCAGCAGCTCACATCCGGGGTCAGTAAGTCAGCCCCAGCATTTT.

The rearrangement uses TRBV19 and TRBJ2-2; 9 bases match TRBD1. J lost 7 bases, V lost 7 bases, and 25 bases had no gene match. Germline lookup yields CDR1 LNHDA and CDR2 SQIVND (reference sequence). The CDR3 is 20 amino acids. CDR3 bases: TGTGCCAGTACCCTCTTTCCGGGGATTGCTGGACAGGGGTTTATCGGGGAGCTGTTTTTT. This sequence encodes CASTLFPGIAGQGFIGELFF. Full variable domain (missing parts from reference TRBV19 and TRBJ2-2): DGGITQSPKYLFRKEGQNVTLSCEQNLNHDAMYWYRQDPGQGLRLIYYSQIVNDFQKGDIAEGYSVSREKKESFPLTVTSAQKNPTAFYLCASTLFPGIAGQGFIGELFFGEGSRLTVL.

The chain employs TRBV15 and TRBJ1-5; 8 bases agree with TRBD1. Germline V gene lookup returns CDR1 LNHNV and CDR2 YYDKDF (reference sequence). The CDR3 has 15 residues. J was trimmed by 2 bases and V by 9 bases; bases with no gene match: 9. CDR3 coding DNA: TGTGCCACTAGACTTGGGACAGGCCGCAATCAGCCCCAGCATTTT. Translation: CATRLGTGRNQPQHF.

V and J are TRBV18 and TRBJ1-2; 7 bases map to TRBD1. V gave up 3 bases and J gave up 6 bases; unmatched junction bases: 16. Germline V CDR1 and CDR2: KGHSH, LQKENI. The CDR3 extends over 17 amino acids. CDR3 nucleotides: TGTGCCAGCTCACCTCGAATCGGGACAGAAAGGAATCATGGCTACACCTTC. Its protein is CASSPRIGTERNHGYTF.

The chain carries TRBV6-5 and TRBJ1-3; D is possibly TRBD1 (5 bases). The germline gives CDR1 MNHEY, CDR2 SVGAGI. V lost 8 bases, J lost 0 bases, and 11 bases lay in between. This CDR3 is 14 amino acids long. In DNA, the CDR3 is TGTGCCAGCTCAGGACACATCTCTGGAAACACCATATATTTT. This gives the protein CASSGHISGNTIYF.

The CDR3, as DNA: TGCGCCAGCAGCTTCTCAGGGTTAGGAAACACCATATATTTT. Protein product: CASSFSGLGNTIYF. The V and J genes are TRBV5-1 and TRBJ1-3; maybe TRBD1 (5 bases). CDR1 and CDR2 (germline): SGHRS, YFSETQ. The length of the CDR3 is 14 residues. Between the trimmed V and J ends, which lost 2 bases and 4 bases, there was a span of 10 bases.

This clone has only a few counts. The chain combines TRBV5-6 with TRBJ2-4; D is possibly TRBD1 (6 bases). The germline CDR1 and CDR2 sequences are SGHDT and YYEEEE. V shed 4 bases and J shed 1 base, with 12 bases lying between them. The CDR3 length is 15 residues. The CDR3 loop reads CASSNTQGAKNIQYF. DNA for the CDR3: TGTGCCAGCAGCAATACGCAGGGGGCCAAAAACATTCAGTACTTC.

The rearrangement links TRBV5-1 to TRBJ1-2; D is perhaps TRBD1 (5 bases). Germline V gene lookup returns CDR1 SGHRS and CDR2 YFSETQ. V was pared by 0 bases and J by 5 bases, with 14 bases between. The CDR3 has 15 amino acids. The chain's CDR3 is CASSLDQGSLYGYTF. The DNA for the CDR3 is TGCGCCAGCAGCTTGGACCAGGGTTCATTATATGGCTACACCTTC.

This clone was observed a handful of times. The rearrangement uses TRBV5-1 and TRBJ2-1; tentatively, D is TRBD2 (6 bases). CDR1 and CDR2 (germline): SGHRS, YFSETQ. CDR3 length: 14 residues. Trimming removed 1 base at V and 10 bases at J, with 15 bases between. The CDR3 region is CASSLLTSYWEQFF. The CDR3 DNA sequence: TGCGCCAGCAGCTTGTTGACTAGTTACTGGGAGCAGTTCTTC.